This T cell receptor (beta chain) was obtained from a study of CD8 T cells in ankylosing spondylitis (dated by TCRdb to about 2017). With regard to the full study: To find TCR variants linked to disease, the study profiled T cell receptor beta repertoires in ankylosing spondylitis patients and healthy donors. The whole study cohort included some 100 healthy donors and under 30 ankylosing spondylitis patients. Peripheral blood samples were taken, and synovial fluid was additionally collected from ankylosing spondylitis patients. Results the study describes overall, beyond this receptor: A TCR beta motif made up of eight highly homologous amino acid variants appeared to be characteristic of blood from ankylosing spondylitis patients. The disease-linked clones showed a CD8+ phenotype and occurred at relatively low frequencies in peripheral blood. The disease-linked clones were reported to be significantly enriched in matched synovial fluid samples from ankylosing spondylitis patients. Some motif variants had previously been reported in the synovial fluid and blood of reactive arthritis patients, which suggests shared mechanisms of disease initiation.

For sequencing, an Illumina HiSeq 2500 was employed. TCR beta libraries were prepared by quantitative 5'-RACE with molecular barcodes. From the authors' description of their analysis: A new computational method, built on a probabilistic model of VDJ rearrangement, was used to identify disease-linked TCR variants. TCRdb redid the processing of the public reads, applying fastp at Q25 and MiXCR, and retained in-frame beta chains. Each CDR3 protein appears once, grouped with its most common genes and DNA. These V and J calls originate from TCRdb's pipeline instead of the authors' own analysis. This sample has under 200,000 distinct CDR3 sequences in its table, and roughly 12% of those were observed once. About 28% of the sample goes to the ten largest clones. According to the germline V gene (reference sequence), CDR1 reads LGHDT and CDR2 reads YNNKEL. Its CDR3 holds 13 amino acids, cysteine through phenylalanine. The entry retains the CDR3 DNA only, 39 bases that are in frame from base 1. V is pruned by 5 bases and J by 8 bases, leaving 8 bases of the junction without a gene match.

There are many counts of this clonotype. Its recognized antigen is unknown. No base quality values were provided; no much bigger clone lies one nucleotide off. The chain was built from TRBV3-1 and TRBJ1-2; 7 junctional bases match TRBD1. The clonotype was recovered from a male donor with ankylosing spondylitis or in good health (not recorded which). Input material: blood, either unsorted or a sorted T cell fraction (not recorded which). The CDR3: CASSFRTGGGYTF. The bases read TGTGCCAGCAGCTTTCGGACAGGTGGAGGCTACACCTTC.